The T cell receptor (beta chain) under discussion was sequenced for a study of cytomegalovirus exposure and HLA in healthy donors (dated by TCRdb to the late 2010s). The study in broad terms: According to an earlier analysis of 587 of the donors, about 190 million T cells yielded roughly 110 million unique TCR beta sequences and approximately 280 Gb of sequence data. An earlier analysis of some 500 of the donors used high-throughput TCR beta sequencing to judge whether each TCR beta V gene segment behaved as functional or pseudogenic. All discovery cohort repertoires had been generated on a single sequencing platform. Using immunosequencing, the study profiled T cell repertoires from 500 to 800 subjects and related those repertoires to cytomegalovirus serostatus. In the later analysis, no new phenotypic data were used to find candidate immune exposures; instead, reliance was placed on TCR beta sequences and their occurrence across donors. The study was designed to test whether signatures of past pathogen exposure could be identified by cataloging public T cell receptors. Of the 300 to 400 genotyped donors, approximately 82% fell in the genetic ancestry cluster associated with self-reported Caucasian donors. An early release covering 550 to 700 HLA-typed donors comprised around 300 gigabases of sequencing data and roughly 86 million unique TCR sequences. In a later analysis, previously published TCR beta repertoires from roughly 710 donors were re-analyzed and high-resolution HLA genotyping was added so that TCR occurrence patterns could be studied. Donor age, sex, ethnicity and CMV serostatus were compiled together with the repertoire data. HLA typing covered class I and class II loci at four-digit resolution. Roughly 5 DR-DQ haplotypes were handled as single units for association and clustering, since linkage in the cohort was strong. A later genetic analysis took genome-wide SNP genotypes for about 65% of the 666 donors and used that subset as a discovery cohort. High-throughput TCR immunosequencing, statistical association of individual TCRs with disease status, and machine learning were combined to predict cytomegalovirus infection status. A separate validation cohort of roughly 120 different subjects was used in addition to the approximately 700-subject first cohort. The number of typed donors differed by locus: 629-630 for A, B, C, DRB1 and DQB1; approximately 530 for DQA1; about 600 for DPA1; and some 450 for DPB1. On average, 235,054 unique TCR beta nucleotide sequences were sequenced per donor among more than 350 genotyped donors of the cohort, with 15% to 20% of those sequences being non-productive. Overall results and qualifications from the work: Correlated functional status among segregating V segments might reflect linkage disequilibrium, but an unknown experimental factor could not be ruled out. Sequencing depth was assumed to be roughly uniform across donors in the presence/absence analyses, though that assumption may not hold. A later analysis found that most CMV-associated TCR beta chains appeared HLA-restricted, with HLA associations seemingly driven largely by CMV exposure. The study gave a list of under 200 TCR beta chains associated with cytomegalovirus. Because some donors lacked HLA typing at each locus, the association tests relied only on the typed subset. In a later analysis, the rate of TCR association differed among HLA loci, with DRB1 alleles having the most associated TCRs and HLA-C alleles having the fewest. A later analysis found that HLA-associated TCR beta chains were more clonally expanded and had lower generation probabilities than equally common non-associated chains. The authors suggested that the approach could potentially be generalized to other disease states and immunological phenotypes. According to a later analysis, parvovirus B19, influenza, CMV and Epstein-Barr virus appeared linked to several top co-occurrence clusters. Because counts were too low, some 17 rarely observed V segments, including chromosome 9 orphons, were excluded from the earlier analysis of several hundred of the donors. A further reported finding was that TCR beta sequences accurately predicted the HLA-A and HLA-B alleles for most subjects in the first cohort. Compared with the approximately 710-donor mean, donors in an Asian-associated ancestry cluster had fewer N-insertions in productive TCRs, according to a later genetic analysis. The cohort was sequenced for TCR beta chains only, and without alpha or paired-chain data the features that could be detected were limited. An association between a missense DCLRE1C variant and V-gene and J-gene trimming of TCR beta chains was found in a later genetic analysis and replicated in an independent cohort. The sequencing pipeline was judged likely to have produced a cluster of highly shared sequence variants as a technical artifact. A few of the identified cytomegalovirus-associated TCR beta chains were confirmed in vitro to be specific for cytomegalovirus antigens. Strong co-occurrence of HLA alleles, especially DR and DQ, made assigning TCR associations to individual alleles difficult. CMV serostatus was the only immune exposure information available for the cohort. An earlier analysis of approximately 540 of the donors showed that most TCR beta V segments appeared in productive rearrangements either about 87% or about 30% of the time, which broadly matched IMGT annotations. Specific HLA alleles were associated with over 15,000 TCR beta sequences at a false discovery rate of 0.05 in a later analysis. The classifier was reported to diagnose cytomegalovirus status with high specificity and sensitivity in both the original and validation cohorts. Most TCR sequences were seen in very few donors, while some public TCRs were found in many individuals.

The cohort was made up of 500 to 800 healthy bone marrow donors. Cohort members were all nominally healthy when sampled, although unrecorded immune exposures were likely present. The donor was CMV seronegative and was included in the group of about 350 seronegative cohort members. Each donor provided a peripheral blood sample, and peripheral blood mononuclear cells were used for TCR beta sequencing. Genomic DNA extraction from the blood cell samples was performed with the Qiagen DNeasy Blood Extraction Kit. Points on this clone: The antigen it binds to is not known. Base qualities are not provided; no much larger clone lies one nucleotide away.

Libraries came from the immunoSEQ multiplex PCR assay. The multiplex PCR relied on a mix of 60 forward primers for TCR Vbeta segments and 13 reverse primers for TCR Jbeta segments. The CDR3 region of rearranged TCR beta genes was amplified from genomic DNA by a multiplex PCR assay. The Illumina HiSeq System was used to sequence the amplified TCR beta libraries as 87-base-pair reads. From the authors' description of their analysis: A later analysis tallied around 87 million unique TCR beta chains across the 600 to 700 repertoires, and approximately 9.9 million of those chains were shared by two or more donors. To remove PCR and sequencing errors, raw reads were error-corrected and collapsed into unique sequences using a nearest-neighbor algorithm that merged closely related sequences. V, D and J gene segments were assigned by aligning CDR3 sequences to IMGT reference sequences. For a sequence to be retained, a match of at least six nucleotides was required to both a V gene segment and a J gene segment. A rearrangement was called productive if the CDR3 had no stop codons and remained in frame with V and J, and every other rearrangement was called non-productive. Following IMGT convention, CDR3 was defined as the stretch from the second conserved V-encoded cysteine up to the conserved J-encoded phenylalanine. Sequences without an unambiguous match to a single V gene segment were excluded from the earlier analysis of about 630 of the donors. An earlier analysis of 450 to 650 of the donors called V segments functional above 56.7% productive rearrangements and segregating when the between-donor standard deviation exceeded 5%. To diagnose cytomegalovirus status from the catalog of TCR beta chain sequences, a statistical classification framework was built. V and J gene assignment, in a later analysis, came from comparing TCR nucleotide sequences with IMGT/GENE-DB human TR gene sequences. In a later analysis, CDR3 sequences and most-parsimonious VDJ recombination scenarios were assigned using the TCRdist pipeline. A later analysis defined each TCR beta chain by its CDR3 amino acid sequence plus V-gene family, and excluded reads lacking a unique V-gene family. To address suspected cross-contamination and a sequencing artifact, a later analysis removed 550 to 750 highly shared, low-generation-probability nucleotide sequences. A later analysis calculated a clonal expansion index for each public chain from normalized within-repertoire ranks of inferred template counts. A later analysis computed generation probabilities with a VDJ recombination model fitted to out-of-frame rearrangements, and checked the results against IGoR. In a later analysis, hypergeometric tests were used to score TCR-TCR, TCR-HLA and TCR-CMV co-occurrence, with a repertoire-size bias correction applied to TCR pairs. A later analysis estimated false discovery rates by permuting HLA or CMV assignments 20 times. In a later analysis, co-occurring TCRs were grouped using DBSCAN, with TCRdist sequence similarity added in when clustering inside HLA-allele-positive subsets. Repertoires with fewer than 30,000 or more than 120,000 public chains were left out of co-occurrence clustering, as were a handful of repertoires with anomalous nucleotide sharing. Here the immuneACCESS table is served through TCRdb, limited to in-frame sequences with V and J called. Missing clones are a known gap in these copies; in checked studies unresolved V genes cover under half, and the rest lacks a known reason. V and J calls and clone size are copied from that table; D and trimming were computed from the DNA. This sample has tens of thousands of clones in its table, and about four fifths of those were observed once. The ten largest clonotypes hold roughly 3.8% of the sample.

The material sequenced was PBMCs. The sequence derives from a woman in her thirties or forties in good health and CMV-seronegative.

DNA sequence: TGTGCCAGTAGAAGGGACAGGGTGAAATCCTACAATGAGCAGTTCTTC. This translates into CASRRDRVKSYNEQFF. The rearrangement combines TRBV19 with TRBJ2-1; 9 bases in the junction line up with TRBD1. The cysteine opens and the phenylalanine closes a CDR3 of 16 amino acids. The kept DNA is CDR3 alone, 48 bases in frame from the first base. V lost 6 bases and J lost 1 base, and the count of bases not matched to a germline gene is 7. From the germline V gene (reference sequence), CDR1 is LNHDA and CDR2 is SQIVND.